This T cell receptor beta chain was recovered during a study of shared clonotypes between healthy human individuals. Study background: CD4 naive and memory got three plates each, CD8 naive two, CD8 memory one.

Germline V lookup: CDR1 SQVTM, CDR2 ANQGSEA. The CDR3 sequence is 15 residues long. The ends were cut back, 1 base at V and 2 bases at J, with 13 bases in the middle. CD45RO-negative, CCR7-positively selected cells formed the naive CD8 fraction, excluding terminally differentiated effector memory CD45RA+ cells. The assay was immunoSEQ multiplex PCR, and TCRdb's table has in-frame clones only and misses some. This table has 800,000 to 950,000 clones, about 96% appearing once. Sequenced sample: naive CD8+ T cells sorted from blood. The clonotype comes from a man aged 25-45 years in good health. The V gene is TRBV29-1, the J gene TRBJ2-3; a weak D match, TRBD1 (6 bases). In DNA, the CDR3 is TGCAGCGTTGAAGGGGACAATTTTAACACAGATACGCAGTATTTT. It codes for CSVEGDNFNTDTQYF.